This T cell receptor beta chain originates from a study of regulatory T cells in long-lasting Graves disease. Concerning this clonotype: The antigen remains unidentified.

The sample's time point: persistent/refractory GD, antithyroid drugs over 5 years with positive TRAb. The authors made the TCR library using RNA they extracted from PBMCs. V lost 0 bases and J 7 bases, leaving 10 bases between the germline ends. Per germline, CDR1 LGHNA and CDR2 YSLEER. The CDR3 covers 14 residues. Researchers made TCR beta libraries by using iRepertoire HTBI primers and running Arm-PCR on CDR3 regions. TCRdb re-called the multiplex PCR reads with MiXCR, one entry per CDR3 protein. The sample has about 400,000 distinct CDR3 sequences; about 20% are singletons. Study-level points and caveats: More public clonotypes were shared by persistent patients (about 3,000) than by new patients (roughly 970). It was possible that the small sample size reduced accuracy.

This clonotype originated in a female donor with Graves disease. The rearrangement links TRBV4-3 to TRBJ1-5; D gene ambiguous. Material: peripheral blood mononuclear cells (PBMCs), obtained when the disease was refractory, from a patient treated with antithyroid drugs. In DNA, the CDR3 is TGCGCCAGCAGCCAAGAAAGGGCGCTCCAGCCCCAGCATTTT. Translated, it gives CASSQERALQPQHF.